The sequence of this T cell receptor beta chain was determined in a study of T cell changes during pregnancy in multiple sclerosis. V was trimmed by 2 bases and J by 1 base, leaving 11 bases between them. This CDR3 has 15 residues. In germline, CDR1 is SGHAT, CDR2 FQNNGV. Only in-frame clones appear in the TCRdb table, and some are missing; sequencing was by immunoSEQ multiplex PCR. Among 20,000 to 25,000 clones listed, around nine tenths were seen once. The specimen was CD8+ T cells from peripheral blood mononuclear cells, collected in the second trimester of pregnancy. The TCR sequence derives from a female donor in good health, enrolled as a control in a pregnancy study. The V gene is TRBV11-2, the J gene TRBJ1-1, with D hard to call. The CDR3 coding sequence is TGTGCCAGCAGCTTAAACCCGGGAGGGAACACTGAAGCTTTCTTT. It is translated as CASSLNPGGNTEAFF.